This T cell receptor beta chain was identified in a study of Ad26.COV2.S vaccination and SARS-CoV-2 variants. On the study more broadly: Ad26.COV2.S given intramuscularly, once or twice 56 days apart. General observations from the study: Spike-specific TCR breadth ran higher among vaccine recipients than placebo recipients. Substantial breadth was reported for post-vaccination spike-specific CD8+ and CD4+ T cells.

J was trimmed by 4 bases and V by 4 bases; bases with no gene match: 4. The V gene's germline CDR1 is MNHEY and CDR2 SVGAGI. This CDR3 spans 14 amino acids. Treatment specified: about 20 received Ad26.COV2.S at low or high dose, single or two shots; 5 received placebo; per-sample allocation not given. All samples were drawn on day 63, counting from the first vaccine or placebo injection. Vaccination used an Ad26 vector expressing Wuhan-strain SARS-CoV-2 spike. Notes on this clone: Its cognate antigen is unknown.

Libraries were prepared by immunoSEQ multiplex PCR; TCRdb keeps only in-frame clonotypes and omits some of them. The sample lists roughly 700,000 clones, about 89% occurring once. This TCR was recovered from a person between 18 and 65 years old who received the Ad26.COV2.S COVID-19 vaccine or a placebo. The source material was peripheral blood, sampled in a trial of Ad26.COV2.S vaccine versus placebo. The chain recombines TRBV6-5 with TRBJ2-7; 10 nucleotides match TRBD1. This CDR3 reads CASSFRDRGYEQYF. CDR3 sequence (DNA): TGTGCCAGCAGTTTCCGGGACAGGGGTTACGAGCAGTACTTC.